This TCR beta chain is drawn from a study of cytomegalovirus exposure and HLA in healthy donors. In the study overall: Most donors, 81% of a few hundred genotyped, fell in the Caucasian-associated ancestry cluster. Study-level results: In a later analysis, DRB1 alleles had the most associated TCRs; HLA-C alleles the fewest.

It was with 60 Vbeta and 13 Jbeta primers that the PCR ran. The data were produced by immunoSEQ multiplex PCR, yet TCRdb's version contains in-frame clones alone and is incomplete. The table has more than 85,000 clones, about 75% seen once. Looked up from germline, CDR1 is MNHEY and CDR2 is SMNVEV (reference sequence). The V gene lost 4 bases and the J gene lost 6 bases, with 14 bases spanning the gap. This CDR3 is 14 amino acids long. Points on this clone: Its antigen is not identified.

The TCR sequence derives from a man younger than 45 in good health and CMV-seropositive. The chain combines TRBV27 with TRBJ2-3; D ambiguous. The sequenced sample consisted of PBMCs. The CDR3 sequence is CASSSRVVLDTQYF. For the CDR3, the DNA is TGTGCCAGCAGTTCCCGGGTAGTTTTGGATACGCAGTATTTT.